This is a list of T cell receptor beta chains from one sample in a study of cytomegalovirus exposure and HLA in healthy donors. Only in-frame clones appear in the TCRdb table, and some are missing; sequencing was by immunoSEQ multiplex PCR. The sample has more than 150,000 clones; about 80% are singletons. Sequenced sample: PBMCs. The source of these receptors is a middle-aged man in good health and CMV-seronegative. Both conserved end residues are part of each CDR3. The order of the fields is V gene, CDR3 length, clone size, D gene, J gene, CDR3 protein, CDR3 DNA. A D gene is named only where the DNA matches it firmly. Some rows mark clone size as missing; the rest say once, few, many or name a class of expanded clone.

TRBV4-1,15,few,.,TRBJ1-5,CASSQDRQGKGPQHF,TGCGCCAGCAGCCAAGATAGGCAGGGCAAGGGGCCCCAGCATTTT
TRBV9,15,.,.,TRBJ2-7,CASSVGGGSAYEQYF,TGTGCCAGCAGCGTGGGGGGCGGGAGCGCCTACGAGCAGTACTTC
TRBV28,15,.,.,TRBJ2-2,CASSPPGVRTGELFF,TGTGCCAGCAGCCCCCCGGGGGTGAGGACCGGGGAGCTGTTTTTT
TRBV5-5,13,.,TRBD1,TRBJ1-5,CASSWDRNQPQHF,TGTGCCAGCAGCTGGGACAGAAATCAGCCCCAGCATTTT
TRBV10-3,16,.,.,TRBJ1-1,CAIRGGTEGVATEAFF,TGTGCCATCAGAGGAGGGACGGAAGGGGTGGCCACTGAAGCTTTCTTT
TRBV2,16,.,TRBD1,TRBJ2-7,CASSASGQGRNYEQYF,TGTGCCAGCAGTGCCTCCGGACAGGGGCGAAACTACGAGCAGTACTTC
TRBV7-9,16,.,.,TRBJ1-2,CASSPPSGGIDYGYTF,TGTGCCAGCAGCCCTCCGTCGGGGGGCATCGACTATGGCTACACCTTC
TRBV7-2,15,.,.,TRBJ1-2,CASSLRLGQGYGYTF,TGTGCCAGCAGCTTACGTTTAGGGCAGGGCTATGGCTACACCTTC
TRBV29-1,13,.,.,TRBJ2-7,CSVKDYVMYEQYF,TGCAGCGTTAAAGACTACGTAATGTACGAGCAGTACTTC
TRBV5-1,13,.,.,TRBJ1-1,CASFTQEGTEAFF,TGCGCCAGCTTCACACAGGAGGGCACTGAAGCTTTCTTT
TRBV18,17,.,TRBD1,TRBJ2-6,CASSPRTGNSGANVLTF,TGTGCCAGCTCACCACGGACAGGGAACTCTGGGGCCAACGTCCTGACTTTC
TRBV5-4,15,.,TRBD1,TRBJ1-1,CASSRERTGATEAFF,TGTGCCAGCAGCCGCGAACGGACAGGGGCGACTGAAGCTTTCTTT
TRBV2,14,.,TRBD2,TRBJ2-2,CASITSASTGELFF,TGTGCCAGCATTACTAGCGCCTCCACCGGGGAGCTGTTTTTT
TRBV7-5,15,.,.,TRBJ2-1,CARSLKRETYNEQFF,TGTGCCAGAAGCTTAAAGCGGGAGACCTACAATGAGCAGTTCTTC
TRBV7-9,15,.,TRBD2,TRBJ2-1,CASTVGSGILNEQFF,TGTGCCAGCACGGTGGGTAGCGGGATCTTGAATGAGCAGTTCTTC
TRBV18,13,.,.,TRBJ1-1,CASSPTVNTEAFF,TGTGCCAGCTCACCTACAGTGAACACTGAAGCTTTCTTT
TRBV27,14,.,.,TRBJ1-1,CASSPGGSNTEAFF,TGTGCCAGCAGCCCTGGGGGGTCAAACACTGAAGCTTTCTTT
TRBV7-2,14,.,.,TRBJ2-1,CASSLAQGEGEQFF,TGTGCCAGCAGCTTAGCACAGGGCGAAGGTGAGCAGTTCTTC
TRBV28,14,once,.,TRBJ2-2,CASSSGQNTGELFF,TGTGCCAGCAGTTCGGGACAGAACACCGGGGAGCTGTTTTTT
TRBV5-1,16,.,.,TRBJ1-1,CASSLEPAATNTEAFF,TGCGCCAGCAGCTTGGAGCCTGCGGCCACGAACACTGAAGCTTTCTTT
TRBV6-6,16,.,TRBD2,TRBJ2-3,CASSTPTSGSTDTQYF,TGTGCCAGCAGTACCCCCACTAGCGGGAGCACAGATACGCAGTATTTT
TRBV5-1,14,.,.,TRBJ1-1,CASSPTDKNTEAFF,TGCGCCAGCAGCCCGACAGACAAGAACACTGAAGCTTTCTTT
TRBV7-9,15,.,TRBD1,TRBJ2-7,CASSSGWDSPYEQYF,TGTGCCAGCAGCTCAGGATGGGACAGTCCCTACGAGCAGTACTTC
TRBV27,14,.,.,TRBJ2-7,CASSLSRGGYEQYF,TGTGCCAGCAGTTTATCGAGGGGGGGCTACGAGCAGTACTTC
TRBV27,15,once,TRBD1,TRBJ2-5,CASRPRQGWWQTQYF,TGTGCCAGCAGGCCCCGACAGGGGTGGTGGCAGACCCAGTACTTC
TRBV5-4,19,.,TRBD2,TRBJ2-1,CASSLPPGTSGSFNNEQFF,TGTGCCAGCAGCCTTCCGCCCGGGACTAGCGGGAGTTTCAACAATGAGCAGTTCTTC
TRBV2,13,few,.,TRBJ2-1,CASSEESLNEQFF,TGTGCCAGCAGTGAAGAGTCACTTAATGAGCAGTTCTTC
TRBV28,13,few,TRBD1,TRBJ1-2,CASSRGGNYGYTF,TGTGCCAGCAGTAGAGGGGGCAACTATGGCTACACCTTC
TRBV7-3,15,.,.,TRBJ2-3,CASSLMGGITDTQYF,TGTGCCAGCAGCTTAATGGGGGGAATCACAGATACGCAGTATTTT
TRBV9,16,.,.,TRBJ2-1,CASGQERESILYEQFF,TGTGCCAGCGGCCAAGAGAGGGAGAGTATTTTGTATGAGCAGTTCTTC
TRBV7-2,14,.,TRBD2,TRBJ2-5,CASRLAGGPGEQYF,TGTGCCAGCAGACTAGCGGGAGGGCCGGGTGAGCAGTACTTC
TRBV6-6,14,.,TRBD1,TRBJ2-7,CASRPGQGAYEQYF,TGTGCCAGCAGACCCGGACAGGGGGCCTACGAGCAGTACTTC
TRBV7-6,13,few,.,TRBJ1-1,CASSLGQYTEAFF,TGTGCCAGCAGCTTAGGACAGTACACTGAAGCTTTCTTT
TRBV28,14,.,TRBD1,TRBJ1-1,CASSPRETGREAFF,TGTGCCAGCAGTCCAAGAGAGACAGGGCGTGAAGCTTTCTTT
TRBV7-3,15,.,TRBD1,TRBJ2-2,CASSLQGADTGELFF,TGTGCCAGCAGCTTACAGGGGGCGGACACCGGGGAGCTGTTTTTT
TRBV14,20,.,TRBD2,TRBJ2-5,CASSQDYWGLADYQQETQYF,TGTGCCAGCAGCCAAGATTATTGGGGACTAGCGGATTACCAACAAGAGACCCAGTACTTC
TRBV7-8,16,once,TRBD2,TRBJ2-2,CASSLVGTTNTGELFF,TGTGCCAGCAGCTTAGTCGGGACTACGAACACCGGGGAGCTGTTTTTT
TRBV9,17,once,TRBD1,TRBJ1-1,CASSARLTGALNTEAFF,TGTGCCAGCAGCGCCAGGTTAACAGGGGCCTTGAACACTGAAGCCTTCTTT
TRBV6-6,15,.,.,TRBJ2-6,CASSFWSSGANVLTF,TGTGCCAGCAGTTTCTGGAGCTCTGGGGCCAACGTCCTGACTTTC
TRBV4-1,14,few,TRBD2,TRBJ2-5,CASSAGLAGETQYF,TGCGCCAGCAGCGCGGGACTAGCGGGAGAGACCCAGTACTTC
TRBV4-2,14,few,.,TRBJ1-3,CASSRGLTGNTIYF,TGTGCCAGCAGCCGAGGGCTGACAGGAAACACCATATATTTT
TRBV27,14,.,.,TRBJ2-7,CASSLSQGANEQYF,TGTGCCAGCAGTTTATCACAAGGGGCGAACGAGCAGTACTTC
TRBV6-5,14,.,.,TRBJ2-4,CAWGGRPEENSQYF,TGTGCCTGGGGGGGGCGACCCGAGGAAAACAGTCAGTACTTC
TRBV5-8,16,few,TRBD2,TRBJ2-1,CASSGGRTSEYNEQFF,TGTGCCAGCAGTGGTGGCCGAACTAGCGAATACAATGAGCAGTTCTTC
TRBV5-1,16,.,TRBD1,TRBJ2-5,CASSLGGQGSRETQYF,TGCGCCAGCAGCTTGGGTGGACAGGGTAGTCGGGAGACCCAGTACTTC
TRBV11-2,16,.,TRBD2,TRBJ2-3,CASSLFSGRDTDTQYF,TGTGCCAGCAGCTTATTTAGCGGGAGAGACACAGATACGCAGTATTTT
TRBV28,14,.,.,TRBJ1-1,CASSLRGRGSEAFF,TGTGCCAGCAGTTTAAGGGGCCGGGGGAGCGAAGCTTTCTTT
TRBV7-9,17,.,TRBD2,TRBJ2-1,CSSSFRAGGSSYNEQFF,TGTTCCAGCAGCTTCCGAGCGGGAGGGAGCTCCTACAATGAGCAGTTCTTC
TRBV7-9,14,.,TRBD2,TRBJ2-2,CASSFGRDTGELFF,TGTGCCAGCAGTTTCGGGAGGGACACCGGGGAGCTGTTTTTT
TRBV6-6,14,.,.,TRBJ2-3,CASRLSRVTDTQYF,TGTGCCAGCCGACTGAGCAGGGTAACAGATACGCAGTATTTT
TRBV21-1,16,.,.,TRBJ2-2,CASSKANPRGTGELFF,TGTGCCAGCAGCAAAGCGAATCCCAGGGGGACCGGGGAGCTGTTTTTT
TRBV30,14,.,TRBD2,TRBJ2-3,CAWTSGDGTDTQYF,TGTGCCTGGACTAGCGGGGACGGCACAGATACGCAGTATTTT
TRBV7-8,13,.,.,TRBJ2-5,CASSFTGTETQYF,TGTGCCAGCAGCTTTACAGGGACGGAGACCCAGTACTTC
TRBV7-9,15,.,TRBD2,TRBJ2-1,CASSLTGTSSDEQFF,TGTGCCAGCAGTTTGACCGGGACTAGTTCCGATGAGCAGTTCTTC
TRBV7-9,15,few,.,TRBJ2-3,CASNLPVSESDTQYF,TGTGCCAGCAACCTCCCCGTGTCGGAGTCGGATACGCAGTATTTT